This TCR beta chain appears in the sequencing data of a study of shared clonotypes between healthy human individuals. Measured with immunoSEQ multiplex PCR; TCRdb has only the in-frame clones, and not every one. The sample holds about 1 million clones, about 77% seen once. There are 17 residues in the CDR3. The V and J ends lost 1 base and 4 bases, in that order; junction bases with no gene match: 12. The germline V gene encodes CDR1 MGHRA and CDR2 YSYEKL. Material for sequencing was memory CD4+ T cells sorted from blood. Subset noted: CD45RA-negative fraction. V usage is TRBV4-1 and J usage is TRBJ2-7; 8 bases fit TRBD1. This sequence originates from a man younger than 30 in good health. CDR3 loop: CASSQGQGIGHPYEQYF. The DNA of the CDR3 is TGCGCCAGCAGCCAAGGACAGGGGATCGGCCATCCTTACGAGCAGTACTTC.